This TCR beta chain was retrieved from a study of CD8 T cells in Susac syndrome. Findings and caveats of the study: TCR sequencing and HLA analysis covered a relatively small number of individuals.

Comments on this clonotype: The antigen is unknown.

TCR beta was sequenced from blood CD8+ and CD4+ T cells. Negative isolation yielded CD4+ and CD8+ T cells, and FACS enriched TEMRA cells. The germline V gene has CDR1 GTSNPN and CDR2 SVGIG (reference sequence). V dropped 4 bases and J dropped 4 bases, with 8 bases sitting between them. This CDR3 is built from 11 residues. Random-hexamer reverse transcription was applied to about 0.5 to 1 ug RNA. Amplification of TCR beta CDR3 used immunoSEQ multiplex PCR across 54 Vbeta and 13 Jbeta. Via MiXCR, TCRdb re-called the immunoSEQ multiplex PCR reads, giving one row per CDR3 protein. This repertoire shows tens of thousands of distinct CDR3 sequences, 93% found once; its top ten account for about 0.54%.

This rearrangement joins TRBV30 to TRBJ2-7; the D gene could be TRBD1 or TRBD2 (5 bases each). Sequenced material: CD8+ T cells from PBMCs. The sequence was collected from a human donor in good health. CDR3 in DNA: TGTGCCTGGACAGGGAGATACGAGCAGTACTTC. Residues: CAWTGRYEQYF.